The clone carrying this T cell receptor beta chain was observed a handful of times. Its antigen is not known. The sample belongs to a study of T cell repertoires in cytomegalovirus infection. As for the study in general: Indications came from public TCR beta signatures; they pointed to CMV infection and to a matching HLA type.

The V gene lost 5 bases and the J gene lost 2 bases, with 22 bases spanning the gap. Per the germline V gene, CDR1 is SGHTA and CDR2 is FQGNSA. The CDR3 covers 17 residues. TCRdb used MiXCR to reprocess the reads, holding one entry per CDR3 protein. The profile shows over 150,000 distinct CDR3 sequences, about 18% of them singletons. Overall study results and limits: Cumulative frequency (of public TCR beta family members) identified carriers of CMV plus the relevant HLA. Dominating the ex vivo response were HLA-C-restricted CMV-specific TCR beta clonotypes.

This chain links TRBV7-2 with TRBJ2-7; D may be TRBD1 or TRBD2 (5 bases each). The sample was CD8+ T cells from PBMCs. This receptor was taken from a human donor in good health (CMV status not recorded). Some clones in this sample may be carry-over from other donors' samples. The CDR3 reads CASSIPNRGAEPYEQYF. The CDR3 nucleotides read TGTGCCAGCAGCATTCCCAATCGGGGCGCCGAGCCCTACGAGCAGTACTTC.